The next 5 T cell receptor beta chains were all read from a single sample in a study of T cell clonality in common variable immunodeficiency. TCRdb's table, derived via immunoSEQ multiplex PCR, lists solely in-frame clones and lacks some. This sample has 40,000 to 65,000 clones, each found more than once. Sequencing used peripheral blood mononuclear cells. The receptors stem from a person between 18 and 75 years old in good health.

Ten or more counts support this clone. The read stops 3 residues short of the end of the CDR3; the missing end is completed from the germline J gene. The V call is TRBV29-1, the J call TRBJ1-4; a weak D match, TRBD1 (5 bases). CDR1 and CDR2 from the germline V gene are SQVTM and ANQGSEA. This CDR3 region has 13 residues. The covered CDR3 bases are TGCAGCGTCACATTAACTGGGGCCAACGTA. It specifies CSVTLTGANV. The whole CDR3 reads CSVTLTGANVLFF.

This clone was seen only a few times. CDR3 bases read: TGTGCCTGGAAGGCCAGGGGTTCTGACTATGGT. It is translated as CAWKARGSDYG. The full CDR3 is CAWKARGSDYGQYF. The genes are TRBV30 and TRBJ2-4; D possibly corresponds to TRBD1 (6 bases). With the read ending 3 residues before the CDR3 end, the germline J gene is used to fill in that end. The CDR3 extends over 14 amino acids. Germline V CDR1 and CDR2: GTSNPN, SVGIG (reference sequence).

This clone was observed many times. The missing CDR3 end, 3 residues past where the read stops, is filled in from the germline J gene. V is TRBV30 and J is TRBJ1-2; possibly TRBD1 for D (6 bases). The germline CDR1 and CDR2 sequences are GTSNPN and SVGIG (reference sequence). The ends were cut back, 3 bases at V and 2 bases at J, with 10 bases in the middle. This CDR3 comprises 13 residues. CDR3 amino acids: CAWRLTGNYGYTF. The DNA read from the CDR3 is TGTGCCTGGAGACTGACAGGCAACTATGGC.

There are many counts of this clone. The read halts 3 residues ahead of the CDR3 end, with the missing end drawn from the germline J gene. The chain is built from TRBV5-1 and TRBJ1-2; a possible D gene is TRBD1 (6 bases). V dropped 4 bases and J dropped 4 bases, with 14 bases sitting between them. The V gene's germline CDR1 is SGHRS and CDR2 YFSETQ. The CDR3 spans 14 residues. CDR3 sequence reads: CASSAIQGPYGYTF. The DNA read from the CDR3 is TGCGCCAGCAGCGCAATACAGGGTCCCTATGGC.

In its sample, this clone was seen many times. The DNA ends 3 residues before the CDR3 does, and the rest of the CDR3 is filled in from the germline J gene. The gene calls are TRBV20-1 and TRBJ2-7; D call uncertain. The CDR3 covers 12 residues. Trimming took off 6 bases at V and 4 bases at J, with 13 bases between the two ends. Germline V CDR1 and CDR2: DFQATT, SNEGSKA (reference sequence). CDR3: CSAPVAAYEQYF. The CDR3 bases that were read are TGCAGTGCCCCTGTTGCGGCATACGAG.